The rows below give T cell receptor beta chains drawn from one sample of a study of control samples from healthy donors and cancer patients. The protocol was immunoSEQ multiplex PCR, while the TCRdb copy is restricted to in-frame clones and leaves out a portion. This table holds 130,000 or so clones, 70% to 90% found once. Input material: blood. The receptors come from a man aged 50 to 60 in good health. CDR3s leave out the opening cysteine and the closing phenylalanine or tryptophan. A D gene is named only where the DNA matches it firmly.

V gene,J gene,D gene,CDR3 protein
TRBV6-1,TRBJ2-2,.,ASSDLGGPWELF
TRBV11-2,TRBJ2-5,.,ASSSISTQY
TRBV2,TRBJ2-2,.,ARGDTNTGELF
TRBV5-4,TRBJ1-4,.,ASSLDRANEKLF
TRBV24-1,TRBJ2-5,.,ATSDGLQPPETQY
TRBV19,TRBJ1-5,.,ASSLGRANSNQPQH
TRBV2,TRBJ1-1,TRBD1,ASRDTGDTEAF
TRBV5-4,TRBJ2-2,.,ASSSRSTNTGELF
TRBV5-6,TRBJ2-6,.,ASSLTSAGANVLT
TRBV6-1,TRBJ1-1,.,ASSEREAF
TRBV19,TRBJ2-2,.,ASIRGQAQTGELF
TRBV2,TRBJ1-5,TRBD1,ASSERYRGGRQPQH
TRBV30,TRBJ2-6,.,AWSKGGGANVLT
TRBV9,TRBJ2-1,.,ASSVAPLGDSYNEQF
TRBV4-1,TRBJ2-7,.,ASSQDSGMGREQY
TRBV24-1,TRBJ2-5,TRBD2,ATSLAGPQETQY
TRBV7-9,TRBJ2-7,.,ASSSANRDEQY
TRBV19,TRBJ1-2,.,ASSTGAINYGYT
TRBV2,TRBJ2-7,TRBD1,ASSDYRDRGSYEQY
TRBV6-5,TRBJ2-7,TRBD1,ASAGQGGTYEQY
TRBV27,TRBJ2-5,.,ASSLTPDQETQY
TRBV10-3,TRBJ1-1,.,AIKDPDNTEAF
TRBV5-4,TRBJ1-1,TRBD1,ASSAGQVRNTEAF
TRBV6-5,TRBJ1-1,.,ASGWVTEAF
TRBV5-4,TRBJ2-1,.,ASAKPPNEQF
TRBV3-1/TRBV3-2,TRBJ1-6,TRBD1,ASSRRPGGDSPLH
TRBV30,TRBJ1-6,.,AWLRANSPLH